This is a list of T cell receptor beta chains from one sample in a study of OX40 agonist ivuxolimab in advanced cancers. Sequenced by immunoSEQ multiplex PCR; TCRdb stores in-frame clones only, minus some. The table has tens of thousands of clones, about 86% seen once. The sample was CD4+ or CD8+ T cells sorted from blood, taken in a trial of the OX40 agonist ivuxolimab. Receptors originate from an adult with an advanced solid tumor such as melanoma, head and neck, liver or kidney cancer. The CDR3 runs from the conserved cysteine through the conserved F or W. D genes are given only for firm matches. Clone size, where shown, is once, few, many, or a class for clones that have expanded.

- | once | TRBJ1-2 | TRBV7-8 | CASSLSLLDYGYTF | TGTGCCAGCAGCTTATCCCTATTGGACTATGGCTACACCTTC
- | many | TRBJ1-4 | TRBV25-1 | CASSESYGVPELFF | TGTGCCAGCAGTGAATCCTATGGGGTGCCGGAACTGTTTTTT
- | - | TRBJ1-3 | TRBV12-5 | CASGPRTGLISGNTIYF | TGTGCTAGTGGCCCTCGTACAGGGCTGATTTCTGGAAACACCATATATTTT
- | - | TRBJ1-1 | TRBV11-2 | CASSPPDRPRLGAFF | TGTGCCAGCAGCCCCCCGGACCGGCCCAGATTGGGAGCTTTCTTT
- | - | TRBJ2-1 | TRBV5-1 | CASSRGAEYNEQFF | TGCGCCAGCAGTAGAGGGGCCGAATACAATGAGCAGTTCTTC
- | - | TRBJ2-1 | TRBV6-5 | CASSYSRTALDNEQFF | TGTGCCAGCAGTTACTCCAGGACAGCCCTTGACAATGAGCAGTTCTTC
TRBD2 | - | TRBJ2-7 | TRBV7-9 | CASSSLAGVLEQYF | TGTGCCAGCAGCTCCCTAGCGGGGGTTCTCGAGCAGTACTTC
- | - | TRBJ2-2 | TRBV7-8 | CASSFAGYTGELFF | TGTGCCAGCAGCTTTGCGGGGTACACCGGGGAGCTGTTTTTT
- | few | TRBJ2-7 | TRBV6-6 | CASSYDSYRSYEQYF | TGTGCCAGCAGTTATGACAGTTATCGCTCCTACGAGCAGTACTTC
- | - | TRBJ1-5 | TRBV5-8 | CASSLAFTGNQPQHF | TGTGCCAGCAGCTTGGCTTTCACAGGCAATCAGCCCCAGCATTTT
- | - | TRBJ1-6 | TRBV4-1 | CASSHTNSYNSPLHF | TGCGCCAGCAGCCACACTAACTCCTATAATTCACCCCTCCACTTT
- | - | TRBJ1-3 | TRBV18 | CASSSGATGNTIYF | TGTGCCAGCTCATCAGGGGCAACTGGAAACACCATATATTTT
- | - | TRBJ1-2 | TRBV6-6 | CASTSGTGRRDYGYTF | TGTGCCAGCACCAGTGGTACAGGGCGACGCGACTATGGCTACACCTTC
- | - | TRBJ1-1 | TRBV4-1 | CASSQGVVANTEAFF | TGCGCCAGCAGCCAAGGGGTTGTGGCGAACACTGAAGCTTTCTTT
TRBD2 | once | TRBJ2-3 | TRBV10-3 | CAIRPGLAGGGTDTQYF | TGTGCCATCAGACCGGGACTAGCGGGGGGGGGCACAGATACGCAGTATTTT
- | - | TRBJ1-5 | TRBV21-1 | CASSKRSALHDQPQHF | TGTGCCAGCAGTAAAAGGTCTGCATTACACGATCAGCCCCAGCATTTT
TRBD1 | - | TRBJ1-2 | TRBV25-1 | CASSRTGDGGGYTF | TGTGCCAGCAGTCGGACAGGGGACGGAGGTGGCTACACCTTC
- | - | TRBJ1-5 | TRBV27 | CASRERNQPQHF | TGTGCCAGCAGGGAGAGAAATCAGCCCCAGCATTTT
- | - | TRBJ2-3 | TRBV7-9 | CASSLGRTSTDTQYF | TGTGCCAGCAGCTTAGGGAGGACTAGCACAGATACGCAGTATTTT
- | - | TRBJ1-1 | TRBV7-9 | CASSPRDKTEAFF | TGTGCCAGCAGCCCCAGGGACAAGACTGAAGCTTTCTTT
TRBD1 | - | TRBJ1-2 | TRBV5-1 | CASSRNPTGTYGYTF | TGCGCCAGCAGTCGTAACCCGACAGGGACCTATGGCTACACCTTC
- | - | TRBJ1-2 | TRBV27 | CASSFRQATRDGYTF | TGTGCCAGCAGTTTCAGGCAGGCCACGAGGGATGGCTACACCTTC